Each of the 27 T cell receptor beta chains below was sequenced from the same sample in a study of regulatory T cells in long-lasting Graves disease. Indicated time point: newly diagnosed GD, antithyroid drugs for less than 3 months. The TCR library was made from RNA that had been extracted from PBMCs in TRIzol. Construction of the TCR beta libraries employed iRepertoire HTBI primers in conjunction with Arm-PCR of CDR3 regions. TCRdb redid the calling of the multiplex PCR reads with MiXCR, one entry per CDR3 protein. The table has roughly 500,000 distinct CDR3 sequences, 13% seen once. In addition, the sample was reused for a study of T cells in Graves' hyperthyroidism and ophthalmopathy.

Sequenced here: peripheral blood mononuclear cells (PBMCs), sampled at new diagnosis, from a patient treated with antithyroid drugs. These receptors all stem from a man aged 25 to 40 with Graves disease.

This sequence joins TRBV11-2 and TRBJ2-7, with 8 positions matching TRBD2. Trimming removed 5 bases from V and 3 bases from J; junction bases left unmatched: 3. This CDR3 contains 13 residues. Germline CDR1 SGHAT, CDR2 FQNNGV. For the CDR3, the DNA is TGTGCCAGCAGCCGCGGGAGGTTCTACGAGCAGTACTTC. Amino acid sequence: CASSRGRFYEQYF.

This clonotype was picked up many times. The V gene is TRBV29-1, the J gene TRBJ2-7, with 7 bases fitting TRBD2. Germline V gene data show CDR1 as SQVTM and CDR2 as ANQGSEA. V lost 8 bases, J lost 4 bases, and 5 bases stayed unmatched. This CDR3 region has 11 residues. As DNA, the CDR3 is TGCAGCACCGGGGAGGGGTACGAGCAGTACTTC. Residues: CSTGEGYEQYF.

This clonotype occurred many times. The rearrangement links TRBV29-1 to TRBJ1-4; 11 nucleotides line up with TRBD1. Germline V lookup: CDR1 SQVTM, CDR2 ANQGSEA. CDR3 length: 15 residues. J gave up 2 bases and V 7 bases, and 6 bases lay outside the gene matches. CDR3 nucleotides: TGCAGCGGAAGGACAGGGGGCGTCACTAATGAAAAACTGTTTTTT. It yields the protein CSGRTGGVTNEKLFF.

Only a few counts were recorded for this clonotype. This may be a read error, as it is one base from a much larger clone. The genes are TRBV27 and TRBJ2-5; a possible D gene is TRBD2 (5 bases). CDR1 is MNHEY and CDR2 is SMNVEV in the germline V gene (reference sequence). The CDR3 spans 14 residues. Here the CDR3 DNA reads TGTGCCAGCAGTCCAAGAAGGGAGCAAGAGACCCAGTGCTTC. Amino acids: CASSPRREQETQCF.

Comments on this clonotype: Possible read error: a much larger clone is one base away. The rearrangement uses TRBV3-1 and TRBJ2-3; TRBD1 is a possible D gene (5 bases). The CDR3 has 14 residues. CDR1 is LGHDT and CDR2 is YNNKEL in the germline V gene (reference sequence). Here the CDR3 DNA reads TGTGCCAGCAACCAAGGGGTTGACACAGATACGCAGTATTTT. Translation: CASNQGVDTDTQYF.

V usage is TRBV20-1 and J usage is TRBJ1-2; 7 nucleotides align to TRBD1. CDR1 DFQATT and CDR2 SNEGSKA come from the germline V gene (reference sequence). The CDR3 sequence is 13 residues long. CDR3 in amino acids: CSARQGTSNGYTF. In nucleotides, the CDR3 is TGCAGCGCCAGACAGGGAACCTCAAATGGCTACACCTTC.

There are many counts of this clonotype. The rearrangement joins TRBV7-2 to TRBJ2-1; D is possibly TRBD1 or TRBD2 (6 bases each). V gave up 7 bases and J gave up 6 bases, with 19 bases separating them. This CDR3 has 15 amino acids. Germline CDR1 SGHTA, CDR2 FQGNSA. In nucleotides, the CDR3 is TGTGCCAGCACCGACAAGGGGGGCGGGTCCAATGAGCAGTTCTTC. Its protein is CASTDKGGGSNEQFF.

The sample holds many counts of this clonotype. V gene TRBV5-6 combines with J gene TRBJ2-7, with D tentatively TRBD1 or TRBD2 (5 bases each). Germline loops: CDR1 SGHDT, CDR2 YYEEEE. Trimming took off 2 bases at V and 1 base at J, with 16 bases between the two ends. The CDR3 spans 16 residues. This CDR3 reads CASSFFGTWKSYEQYF. The CDR3 DNA reads TGTGCCAGCAGCTTTTTCGGGACCTGGAAGTCCTACGAGCAGTACTTC.

This clonotype has ten or more counts. This chain links TRBV7-8 with TRBJ2-7; unclear D gene. The CDR3 sequence is 14 residues long. Deletions cut 3 bases from V and 0 bases from J, with 9 bases between. CDR1 and CDR2 from the germline V gene are SGHVS and FQNEAQ. In nucleotides, the CDR3 is TGTGCCAGCAGCTTCGAGCCCAGCTCCTACGAGCAGTACTTC. As protein: CASSFEPSSYEQYF.

Turning to this clonotype: The likely explanation is a read error, given a far larger clone one base away. This sequence joins TRBV9 and TRBJ2-1; D ambiguous. CDR1 is SGDLS and CDR2 is YYNGEE in the germline V gene. The V gene lost 4 bases and the J gene lost 0 bases, with 11 bases spanning the gap. This CDR3 is built from 15 residues. The CDR3 reads CASSPNPSSYNEQFF. The CDR3 nucleotides are TGTGCCAGCAGCCCCAACCCAAGCTCCTACAATGAGCAGTTCTTC.

V and J are TRBV6-2 or TRBV6-3 and TRBJ1-6, with 7 bases aligning to TRBD1. There are 14 residues in the CDR3. V was clipped by 7 bases and J by 9 bases; unmatched bases: 9. Germline V gives CDR1 MNHEY, CDR2 SVGEGT. This chain's CDR3 is CASISPGGSSPLHF. CDR3 nucleotide sequence: TGTGCCAGCATCTCACCAGGGGGTAGTTCACCCCTCCACTTT.

This clonotype occurred many times. This chain connects TRBV10-3 to TRBJ1-1, with D unclear. The germline CDR1 and CDR2 sequences are ENHRY and SYGVKD. The CDR3 sequence is 12 residues long. Between the trimmed V and J ends, which lost 2 bases and 11 bases, there was a span of 12 bases. Written as DNA, the CDR3 is TGTGCCATCAGTGAGGAGAAAAGAAAGGCTTTCTTT. Amino acid sequence: CAISEEKRKAFF.

This clonotype was seen a handful of times. CDR3 bases: TGTGCCAGCAGCCCAACCGGGACTAGCGGGACCCACGAGCAGTACTTC. This sequence encodes CASSPTGTSGTHEQYF. V usage is TRBV5-8 and J usage is TRBJ2-7; 13 nucleotides match TRBD2. Germline V CDR1 and CDR2: SGHTS, YDEGEE. V lost 4 bases to trimming and J lost 5 bases; unmatched junction nucleotides: 9. The CDR3 runs 16 residues. The entire variable domain, with the rest obtained from reference TRBV5-8 and TRBJ2-7, is as follows: EAGVTQSPTHLIKTRGQQATLRCSPISGHTSVYWYQQALGLGLQFLLWYDEGEERNRGNFPPRFSGRQFPNYSSELNVNALELEDSALYLCASSPTGTSGTHEQYFGPGTRLTVT.

This clonotype was detected a few times. V is TRBV6-2 or TRBV6-3 and J is TRBJ2-3, with TRBD1 matching over 10 bases. In germline, CDR1 is MNHEY, CDR2 SVGEGT. Trimming removed 0 bases from V and 5 bases from J; junction bases left unmatched: 2. CDR3 length equals 15 residues. This chain's CDR3 is CASSYSTGGVDTQYF. For the CDR3, the DNA is TGTGCCAGCAGTTACTCGACAGGGGGCGTAGATACGCAGTATTTT.

The sample holds many counts of this clonotype. For the CDR3, the DNA is TGTGCCAGCCAAAACGAGGGTTGGGGGCGCGGGGACACAGATACGCAGTATTTT. It specifies CASQNEGWGRGDTDTQYF. The chain combines TRBV12-3 or TRBV12-4 with TRBJ2-3; D could derive from TRBD1 or TRBD2 (6 bases each). The CDR3 is 18 residues long. The V gene lost 8 bases and the J gene lost 2 bases, with 26 bases spanning the gap.

In its sample, this clonotype was seen many times. The CDR3 coding sequence is TGTGCCATCAGTGAAACGGGACAGGGTTACAATGAGCAGTTCTTC. Protein product: CAISETGQGYNEQFF. The V gene is TRBV10-3, the J gene TRBJ2-1; 9 positions agree with TRBD1. CDR1 ENHRY and CDR2 SYGVKD come from the germline V gene. Losses at the gene ends were 3 bases for V and 4 bases for J; bases not matched to a gene: 4. The CDR3 runs 15 residues.

Many counts were recorded for this clonotype. This chain connects TRBV20-1 to TRBJ2-3; tentatively, D is TRBD2 (5 bases). Trimming pared 4 bases from V and 1 base from J, leaving 12 bases between. CDR3 size: 14 residues. Germline lookup yields CDR1 DFQATT and CDR2 SNEGSKA (reference sequence). CDR3 nucleotides: TGCAGTGCTAAAACTAATAGCGGCACAGATACGCAGTATTTT. This codes for CSAKTNSGTDTQYF.

This clonotype appeared many times. The chain couples TRBV29-1 to TRBJ1-2, with D possibly being TRBD1 (5 bases). The germline CDR1 and CDR2 sequences are SQVTM and ANQGSEA. The CDR3 spans 15 residues. Trimming pared 3 bases from V and 0 bases from J, leaving 14 bases between. The CDR3 DNA sequence: TGCAGCGTTGACCCGCAGGGCGACCCTAACTATGGCTACACCTTC. Its translation is CSVDPQGDPNYGYTF.

Ten or more counts support this clonotype. The V and J genes are TRBV11-2 and TRBJ2-1, with D uncertain. This CDR3 has 15 residues. In germline, CDR1 is SGHAT, CDR2 FQNNGV. Trimming stripped 4 bases from V and 2 bases from J, with 12 bases between. The CDR3: CASSYSKAPYNEQFF. CDR3 DNA: TGTGCCAGCAGCTATAGCAAAGCGCCCTACAATGAGCAGTTCTTC.

This clonotype has a handful of counts. This sequence joins TRBV10-2 and TRBJ1-1; D is uncertain. The CDR3 loop spans 13 amino acids. Germline V gene data show CDR1 as WSHSY and CDR2 as SAAADI. The V and J ends lost 0 bases and 8 bases respectively, with 10 bases between them. CDR3 sequence: CASSESVGREAFF. CDR3 bases: TGCGCCAGCAGTGAGTCGGTCGGGAGGGAAGCTTTCTTT.

This clonotype was found many times. The chain combines TRBV15 with TRBJ2-7, with D perhaps matching TRBD2 (5 bases). Trimming stripped 0 bases from V and 6 bases from J, with 15 bases between. The CDR3 is made up of 15 amino acids. From germline, CDR1 is LNHNV and CDR2 YYDKDF (reference sequence). This CDR3 is CATSRDGTVGGEQYF. CDR3 nucleotides: TGTGCCACCAGCAGAGATGGAACAGTCGGAGGCGAGCAGTACTTC.

This clonotype was seen repeatedly, ten times or more. This chain links TRBV5-1 with TRBJ2-5, with D perhaps matching TRBD1 or TRBD2 (5 bases each). There are 14 residues in the CDR3. Germline CDR1 reads SGHRS; CDR2 reads YFSETQ. The V end lost 0 bases, the J end lost 2 bases, and 8 bases lay between the germline ends. Here the CDR3 DNA reads TGCGCCAGCAGCTTGGTAGGGGAGCAAGAGACCCAGTACTTC. It encodes CASSLVGEQETQYF.

This clonotype was picked up one time. The chain employs TRBV19 and TRBJ1-6; D gene ambiguous. CDR3 length: 16 residues. Per the germline V gene, CDR1 is LNHDA and CDR2 is SQIVND (reference sequence). The ends were cut back, 8 bases at V and 0 bases at J, with 14 bases in the middle. The CDR3, as DNA: TGTGCCAGTGGGAGACCCGGGAGCTCCTATAATTCACCCCTCCACTTT. It translates to CASGRPGSSYNSPLHF. Complete variable domain (other parts from reference TRBV19 and TRBJ1-6): DGGITQSPKYLFRKEGQNVTLSCEQNLNHDAMYWYRQDPGQGLRLIYYSQIVNDFQKGDIAEGYSVSREKKESFPLTVTSAQKNPTAFYLCASGRPGSSYNSPLHFGNGTRLTVT.

Many counts were recorded for this clonotype. The V call is TRBV20-1, the J call TRBJ2-1, with 11 bases lining up with TRBD2. Germline CDR1 and CDR2: DFQATT and SNEGSKA (reference sequence). CDR3 length equals 14 residues. Unmatched junction bases numbered 8, after V lost 5 bases and J lost 8 bases. This chain's CDR3 is CSAYLLAGVDEQFF. The DNA of the CDR3 is TGCAGTGCTTACCTACTAGCGGGAGTCGATGAGCAGTTCTTC.

This clonotype was recorded a few times. The chain employs TRBV15 and TRBJ2-1; D might be TRBD2 (5 bases). The length of the CDR3 is 17 residues. Trimming shortened V by 4 bases and J by 0 bases, and 16 bases separated the two germline ends. Germline lookup yields CDR1 LNHNV and CDR2 YYDKDF (reference sequence). The CDR3, as DNA: TGTGCCACCAGCAACAAGCGGAGAGGGCTCTCCTACAATGAGCAGTTCTTC. Residues: CATSNKRRGLSYNEQFF.

This clonotype was counted at least ten times. The chain has TRBV2 and TRBJ1-1; maybe TRBD1 (5 bases). Germline V gene data show CDR1 as SNHLY and CDR2 as FYNNEI. V dropped 5 bases and J dropped 5 bases, with 12 bases sitting between them. This CDR3 is 13 amino acids long. The CDR3 sequence: CASSSGRETEAFF. The CDR3 DNA follows: TGTGCCAGCAGTTCAGGGAGAGAGACTGAAGCTTTCTTT.

This clonotype was observed at least ten times. The chain links TRBV12-3 or TRBV12-4 to TRBJ1-1, with 7 nucleotides matching TRBD1. Trimming at V came to 1 base and at J to 7 bases, leaving 3 bases not matched to a gene. The CDR3 runs to 13 residues. In DNA, the CDR3 is TGTGCCAGCAGTTTAGTACAGGGGAGTGAAGCTTTCTTT. Its translation is CASSLVQGSEAFF.